This paragraph covers one T cell receptor (beta chain) sequence. Its antigen is not yet known. The sample holds no much larger clone one base away, and base qualities are not on file. Library method: PCR. TCRdb shows the sequencer as NextSeq 500. Bulk TCR libraries were prepared as previously described, using TCR primers listed in Table S5. The Qiagen AllPrep DNA/RNA kit was used to purify total RNA. Before analysis, reads from multiple sequencing runs of one library were combined. In the source study's methods: Reads were retained only if an exact TCR constant sequence was present, and the retained reads were trimmed to 150 nt and grouped according to their 12-nt molecular barcodes. Within each barcode group, reads were sub-clustered at a 15% Levenshtein threshold, and quality-weighted consensus sequences were built per RNA molecule. Non-functional sequences were filtered out, along with any lower-count sequence sitting one edit away from another sequence. Based on a fit of two negative binomial distributions, barcode sub-clusters having less than 20% of the maximum read count were discarded. The raw public reads went through TCRdb reprocessing: fastp at Q25, MiXCR clone calling, in-frame beta chains kept. Rows are unified per CDR3 protein, each entry keeping the most common DNA and genes. Here the V and J calls rest on TCRdb's processing, not on the authors' analysis. Across this sample there are more than 550,000 distinct CDR3 sequences, with around 25% seen only once. About 0.73% of the sample belongs to the ten largest clones.

This sample is drawn from a study of molecular identifiers for immune sequencing clone quantification (dated by TCRdb to 2017 to 2018). Study-level background: For a replicate experiment, the RNA from either approximately 20,000 or 100,000 naive CD8 T cells was divided into five aliquots, and four of those aliquots went on to sequencing. This methods study used CD8 T cells to benchmark TCR RNA copy counting and molecular-identifier clustering-based TCR repertoire sequencing (MIDCIRS).

The paper's findings and limits, for the study overall: When barcode sub-clustering was left out, chimeric consensus sequences inflated TCR diversity, with chimeras reaching as high as 47%. In CMV-specific effector cells, clones with more than 20 RNA copies contained over 97% of molecules, whereas in naive cells such clones contained under 1% of molecules. Highly expanded clone sizes could be underestimated because identical TCR molecules may share a barcode. Naive libraries contained spiked-in Jurkat TCR RNA (around ten copies' worth), which is not part of the donor repertoire. Even against a background of some 920,000 naive CD8 T cells, spiked-in Jurkat TCR RNA amounting to a single cell's worth was reported to be detectable. Modeling estimated 2.5 to 3.5 recovered TCR RNA copies per cell, compared with about 10 by digital PCR, which implies around 33% capture efficiency.

Libraries of naive CD8 T cells were built from around 18,000 to 910,000 sorted cells, with 10%, 30% or 50% of the purified RNA used. Naive CD8 T cells were FACS-sorted as CD8+CD4-CCR7+CD45RA+ on a BD FACSAria II into RLT Plus buffer. Ten to eleven TCR copies' worth of Jurkat RNA were spiked into roughly 20,000-1,000,000 naive CD8 T cell samples to test detection sensitivity. Enrichment of CD8 T cells was performed with RosetteSep CD8+ T Cell Enrichment Cocktail and Ficoll-Paque, after which ACK red cell lysis was carried out. The receptor's source is a human donor in good health. Some libraries in this study had Jurkat cell RNA spiked in. The sequenced material came from naive CD8+ T cells from blood, with Jurkat cell RNA spiked in. The cell subset or site tag for this specimen amounts to: FACS-sorted CD8+CD4-CCR7+CD45RA+ naive T cells.

The bases read TGTGCCAGCAGCCCTGAGCCAGGGGGGCCTGGTGCTACGCAGTATTTT. This is translated as CASSPEPGGPGATQYF. This chain is built from TRBV6-5 and TRBJ2-3, and perhaps TRBD1 as D gene, on 7 matching bases. The CDR3 sequence holds 16 residues, the cysteine and phenylalanine included. Only the CDR3 part of the read is kept: 48 bases, read in frame from the first base. V drops 6 bases and J drops 8 bases, leaving 24 bases in between. Looking up the germline V gene yields CDR1 MNHEY and CDR2 SVGAGI.